Following are 30 T cell receptor beta chains from one sample sequenced in a study of blood T cell repertoires in COVID-19. Clones were read by immunoSEQ multiplex PCR, and TCRdb kept only the in-frame ones, dropping some. The data show about 180,000 clones, with roughly three quarters seen just once and about 11% held by the top ten. Sequencing was carried out using peripheral blood. The receptor source for this set is an elderly woman with COVID-19, enrolled during active disease.

The rearrangement uses TRBV5-6 and TRBJ2-7; 9 bases align to TRBD1. In germline, CDR1 is SGHDT, CDR2 YYEEEE. With 4 bases clipped from V and 2 bases from J, the junction kept 10 bases outside the gene matches. The CDR3 has 16 residues. The CDR3 protein is CASSPRDREGTYEQYF. The CDR3, as DNA: TGTGCCAGCAGCCCTAGGGACAGGGAAGGAACCTACGAGCAGTACTTC.

This clone was seen more than once but under ten times. The chain recombines TRBV10-3 with TRBJ2-5; 7 bases fit TRBD1. The CDR3 length is 16 residues. After removal of 5 bases from V and 3 bases from J, the junction contained 12 bases not matched to a gene. Per the germline V gene, CDR1 is ENHRY and CDR2 is SYGVKD. This CDR3 is CAISSLPTGVKETQYF. The CDR3 nucleotides read TGTGCCATCAGTTCCTTACCCACAGGGGTCAAAGAGACCCAGTACTTC.

V usage is TRBV28 and J usage is TRBJ2-1; 9 nucleotides align to TRBD2. This CDR3 spans 17 amino acids. Trimming at V came to 6 bases and at J to 6 bases, leaving 15 bases not matched to a gene. Germline CDR1 is MDHEN and CDR2 is SYDVKM. CDR3 coding DNA: TGTGCCAGCAGGACTAGAGGAACAGCGGGGGGAGTCAATGAGCAGTTCTTC. It yields the protein CASRTRGTAGGVNEQFF.

This clone came up once. The chain is built from TRBV24-1 and TRBJ2-1; 10 bases line up with TRBD2. J lost 4 bases, V lost 3 bases, and 5 bases had no gene match. Germline V gene data show CDR1 as KGHDR and CDR2 as SFDVKD. There are 16 residues in the CDR3. The CDR3 region is CATSDAERGGYNEQFF. CDR3 bases: TGTGCCACCAGTGATGCCGAGCGGGGGGGATACAATGAGCAGTTCTTC.

The gene calls are TRBV5-6 and TRBJ2-3; 8 bases are a match to TRBD2. This CDR3 is 14 amino acids long. V was pared by 4 bases and J by 0 bases, with 1 base of the junction left unmatched. Germline V gives CDR1 SGHDT, CDR2 YYEEEE. CDR3 loop: CASSPGGSTDTQYF. The CDR3 nucleotides read TGTGCCAGCAGCCCGGGGGGGAGCACAGATACGCAGTATTTT.

The chain carries TRBV2 and TRBJ2-3; 9 bases match TRBD2. Germline trimming cut 4 bases from V and 0 bases from J; bases unmatched to any gene: 8. The CDR3 sequence is 17 residues long. Germline loops: CDR1 SNHLY, CDR2 FYNNEI. The CDR3 protein is CASSVVSGGSSTDTQYF. The CDR3, as DNA: TGTGCCAGCAGTGTGGTTAGCGGGGGCTCTAGCACAGATACGCAGTATTTT. Together with reference TRBV2 and TRBJ2-3, the CDR3 gives the full variable domain: EPEVTQTPSHQVTQMGQEVILRCVPISNHLYFYWYRQILGQKVEFLVSFYNNEISEKSEIFDDQFSVERPDGSNFTLKIRSTKLEDSAMYFCASSVVSGGSSTDTQYFGPGTRLTVL.

Comment on this clone: Other DNA sequences in this specimen translate into the identical CDR3. This chain links TRBV12-3 or TRBV12-4 with TRBJ1-2, with D maybe TRBD1 (5 bases). The V gene lost 2 bases and the J gene lost 5 bases, with 6 bases spanning the gap. The CDR3 spans 12 residues. As DNA, the CDR3 is TGTGCCAGCAGTTTACAGGGATATGGCTACACCTTC. This codes for CASSLQGYGYTF.

This chain connects TRBV13 to TRBJ2-1; 12 bases map to TRBD1. Germline-derived CDR1 and CDR2 are PRHDT and FYEKMQ (reference sequence). The CDR3 covers 18 residues. Trimming at V came to 4 bases and at J to 3 bases, leaving 10 bases not matched to a gene. CDR3 protein: CASSSGDRGRENYNEQFF. In nucleotides, the CDR3 is TGTGCCAGCAGCTCTGGGGACAGGGGGCGAGAAAACTACAATGAGCAGTTCTTC.

This chain joins TRBV25-1 and TRBJ2-5; the D gene is possibly TRBD1 (5 bases). The V end lost 2 bases, the J end lost 5 bases, and 21 bases lay between the germline ends. In germline, CDR1 is MGHDK, CDR2 SYGVNS. The CDR3 has 17 residues. The CDR3 loop is CASSEPRSKGLSETQYF. The CDR3 DNA is TGTGCCAGCAGTGAACCCCGCAGTAAGGGGTTGTCGGAGACCCAGTACTTC.

The V call is TRBV7-9, the J call TRBJ2-7; perhaps TRBD1 as D (5 bases). The germline gives CDR1 SEHNR, CDR2 FQNEAQ (reference sequence). This CDR3 contains 15 residues. Trimming pared 3 bases from V and 0 bases from J, leaving 12 bases between. CDR3 in amino acids: CASSFVLDSSYEQYF. CDR3 coding DNA: TGTGCCAGCAGCTTTGTCTTAGACAGCTCCTACGAGCAGTACTTC.

V is TRBV13 and J is TRBJ2-5, with D maybe TRBD2 (5 bases). The CDR3 spans 15 residues. Germline CDR1 is PRHDT and CDR2 is FYEKMQ (reference sequence). Trimming took off 5 bases at V and 4 bases at J, with 17 bases between the two ends. The CDR3 DNA reads as TGTGCCAGCAGCACCCGGCGGACTTCGGGAGAGACCCAGTACTTC. Translation: CASSTRRTSGETQYF.

The J gene is TRBJ2-3, the V gene TRBV24-1; a possible D gene is TRBD1 (6 bases). The V gene's germline CDR1 is KGHDR and CDR2 SFDVKD. Between the trimmed V and J ends, which lost 0 bases and 3 bases, there was a span of 15 bases. The CDR3 extends over 17 amino acids. Written as DNA, the CDR3 is TGTGCCACCAGTGATTTGCCGAGGTGGGGGCAGACAGATACGCAGTATTTT. Protein product: CATSDLPRWGQTDTQYF.

This clone was counted a few times. This rearrangement joins TRBV7-6 to TRBJ1-4, with D hard to call. The ends were cut back, 5 bases at V and 4 bases at J, with 8 bases in the middle. The CDR3 runs 13 residues. Germline loops: CDR1 SGHVS, CDR2 FNYEAQ. DNA for the CDR3: TGTGCCAGCAGCCGCGGGAGTAATGAAAAACTGTTTTTT. It translates to CASSRGSNEKLFF.

The rearrangement uses TRBV29-1 and TRBJ2-1, with 10 bases fitting TRBD2. The CDR3 has 14 amino acids. With 4 bases clipped from V and 8 bases from J, the junction kept 8 bases outside the gene matches. Germline CDR1 is SQVTM and CDR2 is ANQGSEA. CDR3 amino acids: CSVVIRTSGYEQFF. DNA for the CDR3: TGCAGCGTTGTTATAAGGACTAGCGGTTATGAGCAGTTCTTC.

V gene TRBV19 combines with J gene TRBJ1-6, with D unresolved. CDR1 and CDR2 (germline): LNHDA, SQIVND (reference sequence). The CDR3 spans 15 residues. V was clipped by 5 bases and J by 4 bases, with 12 bases between them. The CDR3 reads CASSQLTEYNSPLHF. In DNA, the CDR3 is TGTGCCAGTAGTCAACTCACCGAGTATAATTCACCCCTCCACTTT.

This clone showed up just once. This chain uses TRBV18 with TRBJ1-6, with D perhaps TRBD1 (6 bases). Trimming left V 2 bases short and J 8 bases short, with 16 bases between. Germline V gives CDR1 KGHSH, CDR2 LQKENI. The CDR3 is 16 amino acids. CDR3 protein: CASSPTIGTWDSPLHF. DNA of the CDR3: TGTGCCAGCTCACCAACGATCGGGACATGGGATTCACCCCTCCACTTT.

This clone was recorded a few times. The rearrangement links TRBV28 to TRBJ2-7, with 7 positions matching TRBD1. V dropped 5 bases and J dropped 5; count of bases not matched to a gene: 3. The V gene's germline CDR1 is MDHEN and CDR2 SYDVKM. CDR3 length: 12 amino acids. The CDR3 reads CASSTGDHEQYF. The CDR3 DNA follows: TGTGCCAGCAGTACAGGGGACCACGAGCAGTACTTC.

V gene TRBV18 combines with J gene TRBJ2-1, with D perhaps TRBD1 (5 bases). Germline CDR1 KGHSH, CDR2 LQKENI. CDR3 length: 13 residues. V was trimmed by 2 bases and J by 4 bases, leaving 6 bases between them. The DNA of the CDR3 is TGTGCCAGCTCACCAGACAGATACAATGAGCAGTTCTTC. Translating gives CASSPDRYNEQFF. The variable domain in full, with the rest retrieved from reference TRBV18 and TRBJ2-1, is NAGVMQNPRHLVRRRGQEARLRCSPMKGHSHVYWYRQLPEEGLKFMVYLQKENIIDESGMPKERFSAEFPKEGPSILRIQQVVRGDSAAYFCASSPDRYNEQFFGPGTRLTVL.

This chain uses TRBV27 with TRBJ2-2, with TRBD2 matching 8 bases. The CDR3 totals 16 residues. From germline, CDR1 is MNHEY and CDR2 SMNVEV (reference sequence). V lost 3 bases to trimming and J lost 6 bases; unmatched junction nucleotides: 9. CDR3: CASSFGSGLGPGELFF. The CDR3 region has the DNA TGTGCCAGCAGTTTTGGATCGGGACTAGGCCCCGGGGAGCTGTTTTTT.

CDR3 sequence: CASSQDSLEAFF. CDR3 in DNA: TGTGCCAGCAGCCAAGATAGCTTAGAAGCTTTCTTT. V is TRBV3-1 (or the pseudogene TRBV3-2) and J is TRBJ1-1; D is ambiguous. The V end lost 0 bases, the J end lost 8 bases, and 7 bases lay between the germline ends. Germline CDR1 and CDR2: LGHDT and YNNKEL (reference sequence). CDR3 length: 12 amino acids.

The chain is built from TRBV7-8 and TRBJ1-5; maybe TRBD1 (6 bases). The CDR3 runs 13 residues. The V gene's germline CDR1 is SGHVS and CDR2 FQNEAQ. V lost 2 bases, J lost 11 bases, and 13 bases lay in between. The CDR3 protein is CASSLNRDKAQHF. The CDR3 nucleotides read TGTGCCAGCAGCTTAAATAGGGACAAGGCCCAGCATTTT.

The chain couples TRBV24-1 to TRBJ1-5, with 8 bases identical to TRBD1. After removal of 7 bases from V and 2 bases from J, the junction contained 3 bases not matched to a gene. Germline V gives CDR1 KGHDR, CDR2 SFDVKD. CDR3 length equals 14 residues. CDR3 amino acids: CATSQQGGNQPQHF. For the CDR3, the DNA is TGTGCCACCAGCCAACAGGGGGGCAATCAGCCCCAGCATTTT.

The chain is built from TRBV6-2 or TRBV6-3 and TRBJ2-3, with 8 nucleotides matching TRBD2. Germline trimming cut 5 bases from V and 4 bases from J; bases unmatched to any gene: 5. The CDR3 extends over 14 amino acids. From germline, CDR1 is MNHEY and CDR2 SVGEGT. In DNA, the CDR3 is TGTGCCAGCAGTAGAGCGGGAGAAGCAGATACGCAGTATTTT. Its protein is CASSRAGEADTQYF.

The gene calls are TRBV18 and TRBJ1-1, with a possible D match to TRBD1 (6 bases). Germline loops: CDR1 KGHSH, CDR2 LQKENI. CDR3 length: 13 residues. V was trimmed by 4 bases and J by 1 base, leaving 7 bases between them. Written as DNA, the CDR3 is TGTGCCAGCTCACGAGGGGGGAACACTGAAGCTTTCTTT. It is translated as CASSRGGNTEAFF.

V is TRBV10-3 and J is TRBJ2-3, with TRBD2 identical over 11 bases. CDR3 length: 16 amino acids. The V segment lost 2 bases and the J segment 2 bases; nucleotides outside the gene matches: 3. Germline V CDR1 and CDR2: ENHRY, SYGVKD. The CDR3 reads CAISEASGGYTDTQYF. CDR3 DNA: TGTGCCATCAGTGAGGCTAGCGGGGGGTACACAGATACGCAGTATTTT.

This chain joins TRBV28 and TRBJ1-3; 7 bases are a match to TRBD1. The length of the CDR3 is 17 residues. With 1 base clipped from V and 1 base from J, the junction kept 7 bases outside the gene matches. The germline V gene encodes CDR1 MDHEN and CDR2 SYDVKM. For the CDR3, the DNA is TGTGCCAGCAGTTTATATTTACAGGGGAGGTCTGGAAACACCATATATTTT. This translates into CASSLYLQGRSGNTIYF. Supplemented by reference TRBV28 and TRBJ1-3, the full variable domain reads DVKVTQSSRYLVKRTGEKVFLECVQDMDHENMFWYRQDPGLGLRLIYFSYDVKMKEKGDIPEGYSVSREKKERFSLILESASTNQTSMYLCASSLYLQGRSGNTIYFGEGSWLTVV.

The chain recombines TRBV24-1 with TRBJ2-1; 10 nucleotides align to TRBD2. J was trimmed by 5 bases and V by 5 bases; bases with no gene match: 8. CDR1 is KGHDR, CDR2 SFDVKD, per germline. The CDR3 runs 16 residues. CDR3 protein: CATSGGLAVGDNEQFF. The CDR3 DNA follows: TGTGCCACCAGTGGCGGACTAGCGGTAGGAGACAATGAGCAGTTCTTC.

The chain employs TRBV28 and TRBJ1-2; D is possibly TRBD1 (5 bases). V was trimmed by 7 bases and J by 4 bases, leaving 19 bases between them. The germline V gene has CDR1 MDHEN and CDR2 SYDVKM. The CDR3 covers 15 residues. CDR3 bases: TGTGCCAGCACCCACTCCCTGGGGCTATCCTATGGCTACACCTTC. Its translation is CASTHSLGLSYGYTF.

This clone was detected a few times. The chain is built from TRBV5-1 and TRBJ1-5, with D perhaps TRBD1 (5 bases). The CDR3 runs to 15 residues. CDR1 is SGHRS and CDR2 is YFSETQ in the germline V gene. V was cut by 0 bases and J by 4 bases, with 11 bases left in between. CDR3 loop: CASSLDVGGNQPQHF. The CDR3 DNA reads TGCGCCAGCAGCTTGGACGTCGGGGGAAATCAGCCCCAGCATTTT.

This clone was counted a single time. The CDR3 loop is CASSPMGTGGTEKLFF. CDR3 nucleotides: TGCGCCAGCAGCCCCATGGGGACAGGGGGAACTGAAAAACTGTTTTTT. The chain employs TRBV4-1 and TRBJ1-4, with TRBD1 matching 11 bases. V shed 4 bases, J shed 7 bases, and the junction held 8 bases outside the gene matches. This CDR3 is built from 16 residues. CDR1 and CDR2 (germline): MGHRA, YSYEKL.